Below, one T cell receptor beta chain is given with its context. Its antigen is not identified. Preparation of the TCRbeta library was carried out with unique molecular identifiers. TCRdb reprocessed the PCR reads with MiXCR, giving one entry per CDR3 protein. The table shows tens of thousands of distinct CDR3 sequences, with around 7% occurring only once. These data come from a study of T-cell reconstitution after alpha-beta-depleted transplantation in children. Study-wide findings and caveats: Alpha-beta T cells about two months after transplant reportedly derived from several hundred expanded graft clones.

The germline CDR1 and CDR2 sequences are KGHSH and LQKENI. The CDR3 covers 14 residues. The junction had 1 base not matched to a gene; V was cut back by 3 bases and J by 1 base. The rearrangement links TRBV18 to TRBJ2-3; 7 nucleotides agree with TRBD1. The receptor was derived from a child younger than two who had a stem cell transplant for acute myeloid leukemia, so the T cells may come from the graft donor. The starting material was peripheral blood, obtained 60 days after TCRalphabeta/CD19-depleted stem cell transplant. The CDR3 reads CASSPGTGTDTQYF. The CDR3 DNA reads TGTGCCAGCTCACCTGGGACAGGCACAGATACGCAGTATTTT. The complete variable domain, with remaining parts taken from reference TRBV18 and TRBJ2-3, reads NAGVMQNPRHLVRRRGQEARLRCSPMKGHSHVYWYRQLPEEGLKFMVYLQKENIIDESGMPKERFSAEFPKEGPSILRIQQVVRGDSAAYFCASSPGTGTDTQYFGPGTRLTVL.